Listed below are T cell receptor beta chains from one sample, sequenced in a study of a mutant IDH1 vaccine in newly diagnosed glioma. The table came from immunoSEQ multiplex PCR; TCRdb's copy has only in-frame clones and leaves some out. The data show about 59,000 clones, about 90% seen once. The specimen comprised PBMCs, sampled from a glioma patient treated with radiotherapy, temozolomide or both. The receptors were gathered from a man aged 50-59 years with glioma. Both conserved end residues are part of each CDR3. A D gene is named only where the DNA matches it firmly. Clone size is stated in some rows and not others, as once, few, many or a class when expanded.

cdr3_length | clone_size | j_call | v_call | d_call | cdr3_nt | cdr3_aa
12 | - | TRBJ2-2 | TRBV6-6 | - | TGTGCCAGCGGGCAGGGAGCCGGGGAGCTGTTTTTT | CASGQGAGELFF
15 | - | TRBJ2-7 | TRBV27 | - | TGTGCCAGCAGTTTCTCCCCCCCCGGACACTACGAGCAGTACTTC | CASSFSPPGHYEQYF
13 | - | TRBJ2-7 | TRBV7-9 | - | TGTGCCAGCAGCTTCGGAGAGGTCTACGAGCAGTACTTC | CASSFGEVYEQYF
14 | - | TRBJ1-3 | TRBV30 | - | TGTGCCTGGAGTGTAGCCGGGACTGGAAACACCATATATTTT | CAWSVAGTGNTIYF
12 | once | TRBJ1-5 | TRBV19 | - | TGTGCCAGTAGTATTCGAAATCAGCCCCAGCATTTT | CASSIRNQPQHF
16 | once | TRBJ2-3 | TRBV19 | - | TGTGCCACTCAAACAATGGGTAGCCGAAGTGGGGATACGCAGTATTTT | CATQTMGSRSGDTQYF
16 | - | TRBJ2-2 | TRBV4-1 | TRBD2 | TGCGCCAGCAGCTTGGGACTAGCGTCGAACACCGGGGAGCTGTTTTTT | CASSLGLASNTGELFF
15 | once | TRBJ1-1 | TRBV2 | - | TGTGCCAGCAGTGCGCTACAGGCGACGAACGCTGAAGCTTTCTTT | CASSALQATNAEAFF
16 | - | TRBJ2-2 | TRBV5-6 | TRBD1 | TGTGCCAGCAGCCATTTTGACAGGGTGAACACCGGGGAGCTGTTTTTT | CASSHFDRVNTGELFF
15 | - | TRBJ2-7 | TRBV30 | - | TGTGCCTGGAGTGTACTGGCAGCGGCGTCCTACGAGCAGTACTTC | CAWSVLAAASYEQYF
14 | - | TRBJ1-3 | TRBV6-1 | - | TGTGCCAGCAGCTCGTACCTCTCTGGAAACACCATATATTTT | CASSSYLSGNTIYF
19 | - | TRBJ2-6 | TRBV5-8 | - | TGTGCCAGCAGCTTGGTACGAGGGACAGCTAGCGCTGGGGCCAACGTCCTGACTTTC | CASSLVRGTASAGANVLTF
14 | - | TRBJ2-1 | TRBV29-1 | TRBD2 | TGCAGCGTTGAACTAGCGGGAGGTTTCAATGAGCAGTTCTTC | CSVELAGGFNEQFF
14 | - | TRBJ2-7 | TRBV15 | - | TGTGCCACCAGCAGAGCCAGGACAGCCTACGAGCAGTACTTC | CATSRARTAYEQYF
16 | - | TRBJ1-1 | TRBV28 | - | TGTGCCAGCAGCAGTCCAGGGGTTCCAGGAGTGTCTGAAGCTTTCTTT | CASSSPGVPGVSEAFF
15 | - | TRBJ2-1 | TRBV9 | TRBD1 | TGTGCCAGCAGCCCCGAGCAGGGGGCAGGTTATGAGCAGTTCTTC | CASSPEQGAGYEQFF
14 | - | TRBJ1-4 | TRBV28 | - | TGTGCCAGCAGTTTACCGAGTGGTGGCGAAAAACTGTTTTTT | CASSLPSGGEKLFF
15 | few | TRBJ1-1 | TRBV7-8 | TRBD1 | TGTGCCAGCAGCTGGCAGGGACAGGTGAACACTGAAGCTTTCTTT | CASSWQGQVNTEAFF
14 | - | TRBJ2-7 | TRBV5-1 | - | TGCGCCAGCAGCTCGGCAGACGTTTCGAACGAGCAGTACTTC | CASSSADVSNEQYF
13 | few | TRBJ2-2 | TRBV30 | - | TGTGCCCGGGCGAGGGGGAACACCGGGGAGCTGTTTTTT | CARARGNTGELFF
14 | - | TRBJ2-4 | TRBV25-1 | - | TGTGCCAGCAGTGGGGACATGACCAAAAACATTCAGTACTTC | CASSGDMTKNIQYF
11 | - | TRBJ2-3 | TRBV7-8 | - | TGTGCCAGCAGTTACACAGATACGCAGTATTTT | CASSYTDTQYF
14 | - | TRBJ2-7 | TRBV30 | - | TGTGCCTGGAGTCGAGACACCCAACGGGGCGAGCAGTACTTC | CAWSRDTQRGEQYF
15 | - | TRBJ2-2 | TRBV2 | TRBD2 | TGTGCCAGCAGTGTTCTAGCGGGTGCCACCGGGGAGCTGTTTTTT | CASSVLAGATGELFF
14 | - | TRBJ1-5 | TRBV19 | TRBD1 | TGTGCCAGTACCCTCGGGACAGGGCATCAGCCCCAGCATTTT | CASTLGTGHQPQHF
13 | few | TRBJ1-4 | TRBV6-1 | - | TGTGCCAGCAGTGAAGCGGAGTCTGAAAAACTGTTTTTT | CASSEAESEKLFF
17 | - | TRBJ1-2 | TRBV21-1 | - | TGTGCCAGCAGCAGGCCCCCCCGGGACAGTATATTCTATGGCTACACCTTC | CASSRPPRDSIFYGYTF
15 | - | TRBJ1-3 | TRBV23-1 | - | TGCGCCAGCAGTCAATTAAGGGGCTCTGGAAACACCATATATTTT | CASSQLRGSGNTIYF
17 | - | TRBJ2-3 | TRBV28 | TRBD2 | TGTGCCAGCAGTTTATACGGACTAGCGGGGGGGGTAGATACGCAGTATTTT | CASSLYGLAGGVDTQYF
16 | - | TRBJ1-1 | TRBV18 | TRBD1 | TGTGCCAGCTCACCTCGACAGGGAACCTCCAACACTGAAGCTTTCTTT | CASSPRQGTSNTEAFF
13 | - | TRBJ2-7 | TRBV27 | - | TGTGCCAGCAGTTTATACCCCCCATCCGAGCAGTACTTC | CASSLYPPSEQYF
15 | - | TRBJ1-2 | TRBV6-5 | TRBD1 | TGTGCCAGCAGTTACCGGGACAGCCTCTACTATGGCTACACCTTC | CASSYRDSLYYGYTF
13 | once | TRBJ1-5 | TRBV30 | - | TGTGCCTGGAGTGTCCGGGGGCCCAGACCCCAGCATTTT | CAWSVRGPRPQHF
16 | - | TRBJ2-2 | TRBV19 | - | TGTGCCAGTAGTCTGGGTGTAACCCCGAGGACCGGGGAGCTGTTTTTT | CASSLGVTPRTGELFF
14 | - | TRBJ1-1 | TRBV9 | TRBD1 | TGTGCCAGCTCGGGACAGGGATCGAACACTGAAGCTTTCTTT | CASSGQGSNTEAFF
14 | once | TRBJ2-3 | TRBV7-6 | - | TGTGCCAGCAGCAACCTGCTAGGCACAGATACGCAGTATTTT | CASSNLLGTDTQYF
14 | - | TRBJ2-7 | TRBV5-1 | TRBD2 | TGCGCCAGCAGCTTCACTAGCGGGAGCCACGAGCAGTACTTC | CASSFTSGSHEQYF
12 | - | TRBJ1-2 | TRBV6-1 | - | TGTGCCAGCAGTGCGACAGGTGACGGCTACACCTTC | CASSATGDGYTF
15 | - | TRBJ2-7 | TRBV4-1 | TRBD1 | TGCGCCAGCAGCCCAAGGCCGGGACAGGGATGGGAGCAGTACTTC | CASSPRPGQGWEQYF
18 | - | TRBJ1-2 | TRBV4-3 | - | TGCGCCAGCAGCCAAGATTTCCGGAAGGGCGGCTATAGCTATGGCTACACCTTC | CASSQDFRKGGYSYGYTF
16 | - | TRBJ1-6 | TRBV15 | TRBD1 | TGTGCCACCAGTCCCTCCGGGACAGGGGTTGGTTCACCCCTCCACTTT | CATSPSGTGVGSPLHF
14 | - | TRBJ2-3 | TRBV29-1 | - | TGCAGCGTTGAAGCCTCCCTTAACACAGATACGCAGTATTTT | CSVEASLNTDTQYF
15 | - | TRBJ1-2 | TRBV4-3 | TRBD1 | TGCGCCAGCAGCCAGGGGCAGGGGGCGGCCTATGGCTACACCTTC | CASSQGQGAAYGYTF
16 | - | TRBJ2-3 | TRBV27 | - | TGTGCCAGCAGTCCCCTCGAGCGGCGTAGCACAGATACGCAGTATTTT | CASSPLERRSTDTQYF
14 | - | TRBJ1-5 | TRBV19 | - | TGTGCCAGTAGTATTGAAGAGACTTATCAGCCCCAGCATTTT | CASSIEETYQPQHF
17 | - | TRBJ1-5 | TRBV18 | TRBD1 | TGTGCCAGCTCACCACCGGGGACAGGGGGCATGAATCAGCCCCAGCATTTT | CASSPPGTGGMNQPQHF
13 | - | TRBJ1-5 | TRBV10-3 | TRBD1 | TGTGCCGCCGGACAGGGGGGAGATCAGCCCCAGCATTTT | CAAGQGGDQPQHF
16 | - | TRBJ2-1 | TRBV10-1 | TRBD2 | TGCGCCAGCAGTGAGTCTAGAACTAGCGGGAGCGATGAGCAGTTCTTC | CASSESRTSGSDEQFF
15 | - | TRBJ1-1 | TRBV28 | TRBD1 | TGTGCCAGCAGTCCACAGGGGAAGGGGAACACTGAAGCTTTCTTT | CASSPQGKGNTEAFF
14 | - | TRBJ2-5 | TRBV27 | TRBD1 | TGTGCCAGCAGTCAACGGACAGGGGTAGAGACCCAGTACTTC | CASSQRTGVETQYF
16 | - | TRBJ2-3 | TRBV27 | - | TGTGCCAGCAGTCTCTCCCCGTGGGGCGCACGAGATACGCAGTATTTT | CASSLSPWGARDTQYF
13 | - | TRBJ1-2 | TRBV28 | - | TGTGCCAGCAGTTTAGGGCAGAACTATGGCTACACCTTC | CASSLGQNYGYTF
13 | - | TRBJ1-1 | TRBV18 | - | TGTGCCAGCTCACCAATGGAGAACACTGAAGCTTTCTTT | CASSPMENTEAFF